Each of the 5 T cell receptor beta chains below was sequenced from the same sample in a study of cytomegalovirus exposure and HLA in healthy donors (dated by TCRdb to between 2016 and 2019). The protocol used for the library was the immunoSEQ multiplex PCR assay. The immuneACCESS repertoire file appears here via TCRdb, limited to in-frame rearrangements. These files lack a portion of the clones; in checked studies, under half of the deficit traces to unresolved V genes, and the cause of the others is not known. The sample table lists hundreds of thousands of clones, about 90% of them with a count of one. Jointly, the top ten make up under 4% of the sample. Sequenced material: PBMCs. These receptors all come from a woman aged 25 to 39 in good health and CMV-seronegative.

The chain employs TRBV6-6 and TRBJ2-3; 7 nucleotides match TRBD2. The CDR3 has 15 residues. Germline assignment: CDR1 MNHNY and CDR2 SVGAGI (reference sequence). V shed 2 bases, J shed 6 bases, and the junction held 8 bases outside the gene matches. Here the CDR3 DNA reads TGTGCCAGCAGTTACGTTGCGGGAGCTCGGGATACGCAGTATTTT. Translated: CASSYVAGARDTQYF.

The genes are TRBV18 and TRBJ2-2; 10 bases are shared with TRBD1. Germline values: CDR1 KGHSH, CDR2 LQKENI. The CDR3 runs to 15 residues. The J segment lost 6 bases and the V segment lost 5 bases, leaving 6 bases of the junction unmatched. In DNA, the CDR3 is TGTGCCAGCTCAATCGACAGGGGGCAAGCCGGGGAGCTGTTTTTT. It yields the protein CASSIDRGQAGELFF.

The V call is TRBV7-9, the J call TRBJ2-1; 10 bases map to TRBD2. Germline values: CDR1 SEHNR, CDR2 FQNEAQ (reference sequence). Trimming at V came to 3 bases and at J to 4 bases, leaving 3 bases not matched to a gene. The CDR3 runs to 15 residues. CDR3 nucleotides: TGTGCCAGCAGCTTCCGGACTAGCGGTTACAATGAGCAGTTCTTC. This gives the protein CASSFRTSGYNEQFF.

V gene TRBV11-2 combines with J gene TRBJ1-2; no firm D call. This CDR3 region has 16 residues. The V gene lost 5 bases and the J gene lost 2 bases, with 18 bases spanning the gap. CDR1 SGHAT and CDR2 FQNNGV come from the germline V gene. This CDR3 reads CASSPAGTASNYGYTF. The CDR3 DNA sequence: TGTGCCAGCAGCCCCGCGGGTACAGCCTCAAACTATGGCTACACCTTC.

The rearrangement uses TRBV2 and TRBJ1-4, with D unresolved. The CDR3 runs 13 residues. CDR1 is SNHLY and CDR2 is FYNNEI in the germline V gene. Between the trimmed V and J ends, which lost 4 bases and 4 bases, there was a span of 7 bases. The DNA for the CDR3 is TGTGCCAGCAGTGGAGAGATTAATGAAAAACTGTTTTTT. The encoded protein is CASSGEINEKLFF.